These T cell receptor beta chains were read from a single sample in a study of shared clonotypes between healthy human individuals. Assay used: immunoSEQ multiplex PCR; TCRdb lists only in-frame clones, some missing. In the table there are hundreds of thousands of clones, about 74% of which are singletons. Sequencing was carried out using PBMCs. These receptors were obtained from a woman between 40 and 55 years old in good health. Some clones in this sample may be carry-over from other donors' samples. CDR3s include the opening cysteine and the closing phenylalanine or tryptophan. Fields, in order: CDR3 protein, CDR3 DNA, J gene, D gene, V gene, clone size. D genes are given only for firm matches. Rows may omit the clone size; those that give it use once, few, many or a size class.

CASSFGLNYNEQFF	TGTGCCAGCAGCTTTGGTTTGAATTACAATGAGCAGTTCTTC	TRBJ2-1	.	TRBV7-8	.
CASSPRGSGEGQPQHF	TGTGCCAGCAGTCCAAGGGGGTCGGGGGAAGGTCAGCCCCAGCATTTT	TRBJ1-5	.	TRBV27	once
CAISVGDSYTEAFF	TGTGCCATCAGTGTCGGGGACTCATACACTGAAGCTTTCTTT	TRBJ1-1	.	TRBV10-3	many
CASSDSSTGELFF	TGTGCCAGCAGTGACTCCTCTACCGGGGAGCTGTTTTTT	TRBJ2-2	.	TRBV6-4	.
CAWSMGGYGYTF	TGTGCCTGGAGCATGGGAGGTTATGGCTACACCTTC	TRBJ1-2	.	TRBV30	.
CASSLMAGEYNEQFF	TGTGCCAGCAGCTTAATGGCGGGAGAATATAATGAGCAGTTCTTC	TRBJ2-1	TRBD2	TRBV7-9	.
CAWSDTRDNYTF	TGTGCCTGGAGCGACACCAGGGATAACTACACCTTC	TRBJ1-2	.	TRBV30	few
CASSSGQGRNEQFF	TGTGCCAGCAGTTCCGGCCAGGGGAGGAATGAGCAGTTCTTC	TRBJ2-1	.	TRBV28	.
CTSSFPATYDQYF	TGTACCAGCAGCTTCCCCGCGACTTACGATCAGTACTTC	TRBJ2-7	.	TRBV11-2	.
CASSEFRTEKLFF	TGCGCCAGCAGTGAGTTTAGGACAGAAAAACTGTTTTTT	TRBJ1-4	.	TRBV10-2	.
CASSLNYEQYF	TGTGCCAGCAGCCTCAACTACGAGCAGTACTTC	TRBJ2-7	.	TRBV11-2	.
CASSVSQTRSSYNEQFF	TGTGCCAGCAGCGTCAGCCAGACTCGGAGCTCCTACAATGAGCAGTTCTTC	TRBJ2-1	.	TRBV11-2	.
CASTTPQGSAQHF	TGTGCCAGCACAACACCCCAGGGTTCTGCCCAGCATTTT	TRBJ1-5	.	TRBV28	many
CASRLAGAYEQYF	TGTGCCAGCAGGCTAGCGGGAGCCTACGAGCAGTACTTC	TRBJ2-7	TRBD2	TRBV6-4	.
CASSPYPGQPYNEQFF	TGTGCCAGCAGCCCCTACCCAGGGCAACCCTACAATGAGCAGTTCTTC	TRBJ2-1	.	TRBV7-6	.
CASRPFGGLSSYNEQFF	TGTGCCAGCCGCCCCTTTGGGGGCCTAAGCTCCTACAATGAGCAGTTCTTC	TRBJ2-1	.	TRBV7-2	.
CATSREGETQYF	TGTGCCACCAGCAGAGAGGGCGAGACCCAGTACTTC	TRBJ2-5	.	TRBV15	.
CASSLAGSGRALSSYEQYF	TGTGCCAGCAGCTTAGCGGGAAGCGGGAGGGCCCTGAGCTCCTACGAGCAGTACTTC	TRBJ2-7	TRBD2	TRBV7-2	.
CASSFPSGNTGELFF	TGTGCCAGCAGTTTCCCTAGCGGAAACACCGGGGAGCTGTTTTTT	TRBJ2-2	TRBD2	TRBV27	once
CASSLSRARTQETQYF	TGCGCCAGCAGCCTAAGCAGGGCTAGGACACAAGAGACCCAGTACTTC	TRBJ2-5	.	TRBV23-1	.
CASSSHLLAGAVGELFF	TGCGCCAGCAGCTCGCATTTACTAGCGGGAGCGGTCGGGGAGCTGTTTTTT	TRBJ2-2	TRBD2	TRBV5-1	.
CASTQGGPGNTIYF	TGTGCCAGTACTCAGGGTGGTCCTGGAAACACCATATATTTT	TRBJ1-3	.	TRBV28	.
CASSRDSNTGELFF	TGCGCCAGCAGCCGGGACAGCAACACCGGGGAGCTGTTTTTT	TRBJ2-2	TRBD1	TRBV5-1	.
CSEPWERGTEAFF	TGCAGCGAGCCTTGGGAAAGGGGCACTGAAGCTTTCTTT	TRBJ1-1	.	TRBV29-1	few
CASSLGPHQPQHF	TGTGCCAGCAGCTTAGGACCCCATCAGCCCCAGCATTTT	TRBJ1-5	.	TRBV7-9	few
CARGPGVGETQYF	TGTGCCAGAGGCCCCGGCGTGGGGGAGACCCAGTACTTC	TRBJ2-5	.	TRBV6-4	.
CASSRGGIRSYEQYF	TGTGCCAGCAGCCGGGGGGGGATACGCTCCTACGAGCAGTACTTC	TRBJ2-7	TRBD2	TRBV7-2	.
CASSPRTSGSTDTQYF	TGTGCCAGCTCACCCCGGACTAGCGGTAGCACAGATACGCAGTATTTT	TRBJ2-3	TRBD2	TRBV18	many
CAWRGLINEQFF	TGTGCCTGGAGGGGACTGATTAATGAGCAGTTCTTC	TRBJ2-1	.	TRBV30	.
CASSFTAGRCSYEQYF	TGTGCCAGCAGTTTTACGGCGGGTCGTTGCTCCTACGAGCAGTACTTC	TRBJ2-7	.	TRBV28	once
CASSQGQSYQPQHF	TGTGCCAGTAGTCAGGGACAGAGCTATCAGCCCCAGCATTTT	TRBJ1-5	TRBD1	TRBV19	.
CSGDWRGAPTDTQYF	TGCAGCGGGGACTGGCGGGGGGCCCCCACAGATACGCAGTATTTT	TRBJ2-3	TRBD2	TRBV29-1	.
CASSSITGLYYEQYF	TGCGCCAGCAGCTCAATCACGGGACTCTACTACGAGCAGTACTTC	TRBJ2-7	.	TRBV5-1	few
CASSGVRLAATNEKLFF	TGTGCCAGCAGTGGGGTCAGGTTAGCGGCAACTAATGAAAAACTGTTTTTT	TRBJ1-4	.	TRBV6-1	.
CASRAGTTTSYEQYF	TGTGCCAGCAGGGCCGGGACTACGACTTCCTACGAGCAGTACTTC	TRBJ2-7	TRBD2	TRBV7-6	.